The subject of this entry is one TCR beta chain. This clone was counted at least ten times. Which antigen it targets is not known. The record has no base qualities; no much larger clone is one base away. The sample belongs to a study of shared clonotypes between healthy human individuals (dated by TCRdb to the early 2020s). About the full investigation: The cohort comprised a couple of women and three men aged 18 to 49 years. Leukapheresis yielded between about 0.94 and 10 billion PBMCs per donor. Blood TCR repertoires of about five healthy adults were deeply sequenced to estimate repertoire size and the extent of clonotype sharing between individuals. Libraries were prepared and TCR repertoires were sequenced by different laboratories using diverse techniques, in order to increase sequencing depth and limit assay-specific biases. Results the study describes overall, beyond this receptor: Sampling was restricted to blood, and TCR repertoires in tissues likely differ from the TCR repertoires found in blood. Because the study included a small number of donors, the genetic and exposure-history diversity represented was limited. Based on pairwise subsampling, the degree of clonotype sharing among donors was expected to be affected by sequencing depth.

Using the deep immunoSEQ assay, multiplex PCR amplified TCR CDR3 regions from genomic DNA. Extracted genomic DNA from each cell subset was distributed evenly across all wells of several immunoSEQ 96-well plates, and each plate was treated as a replicate. For unsorted PBMC, each replicate PCR was loaded with 300 ng genomic DNA, equivalent to roughly 33,000 T cell genomes. Unsorted PBMC genomic DNA was sequenced across ten immunoSEQ deep assay plates. The purified libraries were quantified using a Qubit 3.0 fluorometer, sized with a Bioanalyzer 2100, and then quantified again using the KAPA Library Quantification kit. A separate single-read 150-cycle Illumina NextSeq 550 flow cell was used to sequence each immunoSEQ 96-well plate. Per the authors' processing: The immunoSEQ output contained only junctional sequences without quality scores, so filtering could not match that applied to full-length reads. Sequences were annotated with PyIR, a Python wrapper for IgBLAST v1.9, using IMGT germline references to assign V/J genes and CDR3. Reads were filtered out if the reads had weak V/J assignments (E-value above 1e-6), no CDR3, stop codons, out-of-frame junctions, or ambiguous translated residues. V3J clonotypes were defined as sequences sharing an identical inferred V gene, J gene, and CDR3 amino acid sequence. Percentage overlap between repertoires was calculated by dividing the number of shared unique clonotypes by the size of the smaller repertoire. RTK rarefaction, the Chao1 estimator, and Recon v2.1 estimates of unobserved clonotypes were used to assess repertoire richness. TCRdb took this table from immuneACCESS and kept in-frame rearrangements with V and J called. Such tables lack part of the clones; where checked against another copy, unresolved V genes explain under half of the gap, and the rest is unexplained. V, J and clone size were drawn from that table, and D and trimming were deduced from the DNA. The sample records some 480,000 clones, 79% of which are singletons. The ten largest clones add up to about 12% of the sample.

V trim: 0 bases; J trim: 2 bases; unmatched bases: 8. From its cysteine to its phenylalanine, the CDR3 spans 17 amino acids. The read is trimmed to its CDR3 DNA, 51 bases read in frame from base 1. CDR1 and CDR2 (SGHVS, FQNEAQ) derive from the germline V gene. The donors were healthy, HIV-negative adults who had no recently reported acute infections or vaccinations. All donors were Caucasian adults living in Nashville, Tennessee, USA. For unsorted samples, 80 million to 100 million PBMCs were counted, and genomic DNA was extracted using the QIAamp DNA Blood Mini kit. Blood was obtained by leukapheresis, after which PBMCs were separated by Ficoll-Histopaque density gradient centrifugation and cryopreserved in liquid nitrogen vapor phase.

The source is a woman between 40 and 55 years old in good health. Some clones in this sample may be carry-over from other donors' samples. The sequenced sample consisted of PBMCs. Rearrangement joined TRBV7-8 to TRBJ2-5, with 8 bases in between that match TRBD1. The sequence in DNA is TGTGCCAGCAGCTTAGCGCAGGGGGCTGTGTTACAAGAGACCCAGTACTTC. This codes for CASSLAQGAVLQETQYF.